These 17 T cell receptor beta chains came from one sample sequenced in a study of T cells in Graves' hyperthyroidism and ophthalmopathy. RNA transcripts gave rise to amplified TCR beta CDR3 regions. Using the HTBI primer set, a first-round RT-PCR was run on the TCR CDR3. TCRdb re-called the multiplex PCR reads through MiXCR, storing one row per CDR3 protein. Among under 65,000 distinct CDR3 sequences listed, 53% were seen once. Source material: blood. The receptors come from a woman aged 55-75 years with Graves' ophthalmopathy.

In this sample, this clonotype turned up a few times. This chain connects TRBV7-2 to TRBJ2-7, with TRBD2 identical over 9 bases. Germline V lookup: CDR1 SGHTA, CDR2 FQGNSA. The CDR3 length is 14 residues. V was clipped by 3 bases and J by 3 bases; unmatched bases: 3. CDR3 amino acids: CASSFNSGSYEQYF. The CDR3 DNA reads as TGTGCCAGCAGCTTCAATAGCGGGAGCTACGAGCAGTACTTC.

This clonotype has at least ten counts. The V and J genes are TRBV12-3 or TRBV12-4 and TRBJ1-4, with a possible D match to TRBD1 (6 bases). The CDR3 spans 14 residues. Trimming shortened V by 4 bases and J by 8 bases, and 14 bases separated the two germline ends. The CDR3 nucleotides read TGTGCCAGCAGTTGGGGACAATTGAAGGAAAAACTGTTTTTT. Amino acid sequence: CASSWGQLKEKLFF.

This clonotype was counted at least ten times. This CDR3 is CASSEEGGGVAEAFF. CDR3 nucleotides: TGTGCCAGCAGTGAAGAGGGAGGGGGCGTAGCTGAAGCTTTCTTT. The chain recombines TRBV6-1 with TRBJ1-1; 7 nucleotides line up with TRBD1. The ends lost 1 base at V and 6 bases at J; junction bases unmatched: 8. Germline V lookup: CDR1 MNHNS, CDR2 SASEGT. The CDR3 is 15 amino acids.

This clonotype was counted many times. The chain carries TRBV5-1 and TRBJ2-2, with TRBD1 identical over 11 bases. CDR1 and CDR2 (germline): SGHRS, YFSETQ. This CDR3 comprises 16 residues. Germline trimming cut 0 bases from V and 4 bases from J; bases unmatched to any gene: 2. The CDR3 loop is CASSLEGTGGTGELFF. CDR3 DNA sequence: TGCGCCAGCAGCTTGGAAGGGACAGGGGGCACCGGGGAGCTGTTTTTT.

This clonotype was detected many times. The V gene is TRBV5-1, the J gene TRBJ2-7; maybe TRBD1 (6 bases). CDR1 SGHRS and CDR2 YFSETQ come from the germline V gene. Trimming took 0 bases from V and 0 from J, leaving 10 bases between them. The CDR3 length is 15 residues. The CDR3 loop reads CASSLGQVFSYEQYF. In DNA form, the CDR3 reads TGCGCCAGCAGCTTGGGACAGGTCTTCTCCTACGAGCAGTACTTC.

Many counts were recorded for this clonotype. The gene calls are TRBV5-1 and TRBJ2-1; 8 nucleotides line up with TRBD1. Unmatched junction bases numbered 8, after V lost 4 bases and J lost 2 bases. The CDR3 is made up of 16 amino acids. The germline gives CDR1 SGHRS, CDR2 YFSETQ. The CDR3 protein is CASSMRTGNPYNEQFF. The CDR3 nucleotides are TGCGCCAGCAGCATGAGGACAGGGAACCCCTACAATGAGCAGTTCTTC.

A word on this clonotype: The junction departs from the called germline gene at one end, perhaps through a read error. V usage is TRBV9 and J usage is TRBJ2-7; possible D gene TRBD2, 7 bases. Per germline, CDR1 SGDLS and CDR2 YYNGEE. The CDR3 loop spans 15 amino acids. In DNA form, the CDR3 reads TGTGCCAGCGGCGTTTACGGGGGGCACTCCTACGGGCAGTACTTC. Translating gives CASGVYGGHSYGQYF.

The sample holds many counts of this clonotype. The chain links TRBV11-2 to TRBJ2-3, with 9 bases matching TRBD2. Trimming cost V 0 bases and J 2 bases; bases outside gene matches: 6. The CDR3 covers 17 residues. CDR1 SGHAT and CDR2 FQNNGV come from the germline V gene. In nucleotides, the CDR3 is TGTGCCAGCAGCTTAGATACCCTAGCGGGGTCCACAGATACGCAGTATTTT. Its protein is CASSLDTLAGSTDTQYF.

This clonotype showed up many times. The V gene is TRBV5-1, the J gene TRBJ2-4; a possible D gene is TRBD2 (5 bases). Trimming removed 2 bases at V and 5 bases at J, with 8 bases between. This CDR3 comprises 13 residues. Germline V lookup: CDR1 SGHRS, CDR2 YFSETQ. CDR3 sequence (DNA): TGCGCCAGCAGCTTCGCTAGCCAAAACATTCAGTACTTC. Translated, it gives CASSFASQNIQYF.

The rearrangement joins TRBV7-2 to TRBJ1-5, with D unresolved. Germline CDR1 reads SGHTA; CDR2 reads FQGNSA. CDR3 length equals 12 residues. Trimming removed 1 base at V and 14 bases at J, with 12 bases between. Written as DNA, the CDR3 is TGTGCCAGCAGCTTAGTTGAGGGTTACGAGCATTTT. Amino acids: CASSLVEGYEHF. The full variable domain, rest sourced from reference TRBV7-2 and TRBJ1-5, is GAGVSQSPSNKVTEKGKDVELRCDPISGHTALYWYRQSLGQGLEFLIYFQGNSAPDKSGLPSDRFSAERTGGSVSTLTIQRTQQEDSAVYLCASSLVEGYEHFGDGTRLSIL.

This clonotype was observed at least ten times. The rearrangement joins TRBV6-4 to TRBJ2-1; D not certain. The V end lost 6 bases, the J end lost 10 bases, and 13 bases lay between the germline ends. Germline V gene sequence: CDR1 MRHNA, CDR2 SNTAGT. The CDR3 contains 12 residues. The CDR3 DNA reads TGTGCCAGCAGGCAAGGTCACGGGGAGCAGTTCTTC. Translation: CASRQGHGEQFF.

The CDR3 here is CASSARASDFTEAFF. The DNA of the CDR3 is TGTGCCAGCAGTGCTAGGGCGTCGGACTTCACTGAAGCTTTCTTT. The V gene is TRBV25-1, the J gene TRBJ1-1; D remains ambiguous. The ends were cut back, 4 bases at V and 4 bases at J, with 16 bases in the middle. The CDR3 extends over 15 amino acids. Germline CDR1 and CDR2: MGHDK and SYGVNS.

This clonotype was detected many times. The CDR3 DNA follows: TGTGCCACCAAGCCTTTCGGGCGACCCAATGAGCAGTTCTTC. Protein product: CATKPFGRPNEQFF. The V call is TRBV19, the J call TRBJ2-1; D remains ambiguous. The ends were cut back, 10 bases at V and 6 bases at J, with 19 bases in the middle. CDR3 length equals 14 residues. The germline V gene encodes CDR1 LNHDA and CDR2 SQIVND (reference sequence).

Many counts were recorded for this clonotype. The chain combines TRBV12-5 with TRBJ2-2; 10 positions agree with TRBD1. CDR3 length: 16 amino acids. The trim removed 3 bases at V and 6 bases at J, leaving 7 bases unmatched. Germline V lookup: CDR1 LGHNT, CDR2 FRNRAP. CDR3 sequence (DNA): TGTGCTAGTGGTTTATCAACCGGGACAGGGGCCGGGGAGCTGTTTTTT. Translating gives CASGLSTGTGAGELFF.

This clonotype was detected ten times or more. This CDR3 reads CASKVDRLSYEQYF. The DNA for the CDR3 is TGTGCCAGCAAGGTGGACAGGCTCTCCTACGAGCAGTACTTC. The J gene is TRBJ2-7, the V gene TRBV6-6; 7 positions match TRBD1. This CDR3 is built from 14 residues. Germline V gene sequence: CDR1 MNHNY, CDR2 SVGAGI (reference sequence). V gave up 7 bases and J gave up 0 bases; unmatched junction bases: 6.

In its sample, this clonotype was seen many times. This chain uses TRBV28 with TRBJ2-3; D unclear. The germline CDR1 and CDR2 sequences are MDHEN and SYDVKM. The V end was cut by 7 bases, the J end by 2 bases, with 10 bases between. The CDR3 covers 13 residues. CDR3 loop: CASTRWATDTQYF. The CDR3 bases are TGTGCCAGCACCAGGTGGGCCACAGATACGCAGTATTTT.

This chain joins TRBV25-1 and TRBJ2-1; TRBD2 matches at 12 bases. Germline trimming cut 6 bases from V and 1 base from J; bases unmatched to any gene: 13. The CDR3 spans 19 residues. Germline-derived CDR1 and CDR2 are MGHDK and SYGVNS. CDR3 in DNA: TGTGCCAGCAGCGGACTAGCGGGGAGCAGTGGTGGTTCCTACAATGAGCAGTTCTTC. It yields the protein CASSGLAGSSGGSYNEQFF.